This entry lists 17 T cell receptor beta chains sequenced from one sample in a study of beta chain features in type 1 diabetes. The sequenced template was cDNA made from the entire isolated RNA. Generated by immunoSEQ multiplex PCR, the TCRdb table keeps only in-frame clones and is missing some. The profile shows under 950,000 clones, under 20% of them singletons. Specimen: naive CD4+ T cells from blood. These receptors all come from a woman aged 18-29 years in good health.

DNA of the CDR3: TGTGCCATCAAGGAGACTAGCGGGGATTTCGAGCAGTACTTC. Protein sequence: CAIKETSGDFEQYF. The chain is built from TRBV10-3 and TRBJ2-7, with TRBD2 identical over 11 bases. CDR1 ENHRY and CDR2 SYGVKD come from the germline V gene. The CDR3 length is 14 residues. The V and J ends lost 7 bases and 6 bases, in that order; junction bases with no gene match: 8.

This clone turned up a few times. V and J are TRBV5-4 and TRBJ2-1, with 9 bases lining up with TRBD2. The V and J ends lost 3 bases and 7 bases, in that order; junction bases with no gene match: 11. The CDR3 is made up of 16 amino acids. CDR1 and CDR2 (germline): SGHNT, YYREEE (reference sequence). CDR3: CASSYRGLAGWNEQFF. The CDR3 bases are TGTGCCAGCAGCTACCGTGGGCTAGCGGGATGGAATGAGCAGTTCTTC.

The J gene is TRBJ2-2, the V gene TRBV10-3; 7 bases align to TRBD2. The CDR3 has 15 residues. The trim removed 6 bases at V and 4 bases at J, leaving 8 bases unmatched. Germline V gene lookup returns CDR1 ENHRY and CDR2 SYGVKD. The CDR3 loop is CAIRPTSSLTGELFF. Written as DNA, the CDR3 is TGTGCCATCAGACCGACTAGCAGCCTCACCGGGGAGCTGTTTTTT.

V gene TRBV28 combines with J gene TRBJ2-1; D is undetermined. The germline V gene has CDR1 MDHEN and CDR2 SYDVKM. There are 12 residues in the CDR3. V was shortened by 5 bases and J by 7 bases, with 9 bases between the two germline ends. The CDR3 sequence is CASSDSRNEQFF. DNA of the CDR3: TGTGCCAGCAGTGACTCGAGGAATGAGCAGTTCTTC.

The chain links TRBV18 to TRBJ1-2; D unresolved. Germline values: CDR1 KGHSH, CDR2 LQKENI. Trimming removed 3 bases from V and 4 bases from J, with 12 bases in between. The CDR3 extends over 14 amino acids. The DNA for the CDR3 is TGTGCCAGCTCACCGCCAGGAGAAGTCTATGGCTACACCTTC. It encodes CASSPPGEVYGYTF.

The genes are TRBV11-2 and TRBJ2-3, with 7 bases fitting TRBD2. V lost 3 bases and J lost 5; bases outside the gene matches: 11. CDR1 and CDR2 from the germline V gene are SGHAT and FQNNGV. CDR3 length: 16 residues. As DNA, the CDR3 is TGTGCCAGCAGCTTTGCATCCGGGACTATTAAAGATACGCAGTATTTT. As protein: CASSFASGTIKDTQYF.

The V call is TRBV7-2, the J call TRBJ2-7, with D possibly TRBD2 on 5 matching bases. The CDR3 covers 12 residues. The germline V and J ends were trimmed by 6 bases and 3 bases, with 9 bases remaining between them. Germline V gene sequence: CDR1 SGHTA, CDR2 FQGNSA. The CDR3 loop reads CASRSSGYEQYF. In DNA, the CDR3 is TGTGCCAGCAGATCCAGCGGCTACGAGCAGTACTTC.

The chain employs TRBV6-5 and TRBJ2-5; TRBD2 might be the D (5 bases). CDR3 size: 16 residues. Germline V gene sequence: CDR1 MNHEY, CDR2 SVGAGI. V dropped 0 bases and J dropped 1 base, with 12 bases sitting between them. The CDR3 DNA is TGTGCCAGCAGTTACTCGGTGGCCCGGGGCCAAGAGACCCAGTACTTC. Protein product: CASSYSVARGQETQYF.

This clone was seen only a few times. The V gene is TRBV15, the J gene TRBJ2-3; unclear D gene. The CDR3 contains 15 residues. Germline V gives CDR1 LNHNV, CDR2 YYDKDF (reference sequence). Trimming pared 3 bases from V and 4 bases from J, leaving 14 bases between. This CDR3 is CATSSRMAVADTQYF. CDR3 nucleotides: TGTGCCACCAGCAGTAGGATGGCAGTAGCAGATACGCAGTATTTT. Based on the CDR3 plus reference TRBV15 and TRBJ2-3, the full variable domain is DAMVIQNPRYQVTQFGKPVTLSCSQTLNHNVMYWYQQKSSQAPKLLFHYYDKDFNNEADTPDNFQSRRPNTSFCFLDIRSPGLGDTAMYLCATSSRMAVADTQYFGPGTRLTVL.

The gene calls are TRBV10-1 and TRBJ2-7; TRBD2 is a possible D gene (6 bases). With 2 bases removed from V and 5 bases from J, the gap between germline ends came to 13 bases. CDR1 is WNHNN, CDR2 SYGVQD, per germline (reference sequence). The CDR3 totals 14 residues. CDR3 nucleotides: TGCGCCAGCAGTGAGGTTGGAGGGCCCCACGAGCAGTACTTC. Protein product: CASSEVGGPHEQYF.

The rearrangement links TRBV21-1 to TRBJ2-3; the table gives TRBD2 as D, unverified against the DNA. TRBV21-1 is tagged as a pseudogene. The CDR3 is 15 amino acids. The CDR3 is CATPLAGGGTDTQYF. CDR3 DNA: TGTGCCACCCCCTTAGCGGGAGGAGGTACAGATACGCAGTATTTT.

This clone was observed a handful of times. The chain carries TRBV7-3 and TRBJ2-1, with unresolved D. The germline V and J ends were trimmed by 2 bases and 8 bases, with 16 bases remaining between them. Germline lookup yields CDR1 SGHTA and CDR2 FQGTGA. The CDR3 loop spans 15 amino acids. This CDR3 is CASSLGVPPLYEQFF. The CDR3 bases are TGTGCCAGCAGCTTAGGGGTTCCCCCATTGTATGAGCAGTTCTTC. Combining the CDR3 with reference TRBV7-3 and TRBJ2-1 gives the whole variable domain GAGVSQTPSNKVTEKGKYVELRCDPISGHTALYWYRQSLGQGPEFLIYFQGTGAADDSGLPNDRFFAVRPEGSVSTLKIQRTERGDSAVYLCASSLGVPPLYEQFFGPGTRLTVL.

V is TRBV27 and J is TRBJ2-1, with D perhaps given as TRBD1 or TRBD2 (5 bases each). The V gene lost 3 bases and the J gene lost 2 bases, with 11 bases spanning the gap. This CDR3 region has 15 residues. In germline, CDR1 is MNHEY, CDR2 SMNVEV (reference sequence). CDR3 in DNA: TGTGCCAGCAGTTTTAGGGGACGAGCCTACAATGAGCAGTTCTTC. This gives the protein CASSFRGRAYNEQFF.

This clone was seen more than once but under ten times. The chain joins TRBV28 to TRBJ2-7, with D unclear. This CDR3 has 12 amino acids. The V gene lost 3 bases and the J gene lost 4 bases, with 7 bases spanning the gap. Germline CDR1 and CDR2: MDHEN and SYDVKM. DNA for the CDR3: TGTGCCAGCAGTTTTATTCGGTACGAGCAGTACTTC. This sequence encodes CASSFIRYEQYF.

The table lists this clone with a few counts. J is TRBJ2-3 and V is TRBV4-1; D remains unclear. The V gene's germline CDR1 is MGHRA and CDR2 YSYEKL. CDR3 size: 13 residues. V was shortened by 5 bases and J by 9 bases, with 15 bases between the two germline ends. The CDR3 spells CASSSWPIETQYF. As DNA, the CDR3 is TGCGCCAGCAGCTCATGGCCGATAGAGACGCAGTATTTT.

This chain uses TRBV5-6 with TRBJ1-5, with D unclear. Trimming cost V 1 base and J 3 bases, with 11 bases left between them. The germline V gene encodes CDR1 SGHDT and CDR2 YYEEEE. This CDR3 comprises 15 residues. The CDR3 sequence is CASSLSKSHNQPQHF. The CDR3 DNA sequence: TGTGCCAGCAGCTTGTCCAAAAGCCACAATCAGCCCCAGCATTTT.

This clone was found a few times. The chain employs TRBV29-1 and TRBJ2-3; D is ambiguous. The germline V and J ends were trimmed by 3 bases and 4 bases, with 5 bases remaining between them. The CDR3 is made up of 11 amino acids. Germline CDR1 is SQVTM and CDR2 is ANQGSEA. CDR3 in amino acids: CSVEGPDTQYF. The CDR3 DNA reads TGCAGCGTTGAGGGTCCAGATACGCAGTATTTT.